This T cell receptor (beta chain) came from a study of T cell repertoires in cytomegalovirus infection. Study-level background: Epitope selection comprised recently identified HLA-C-restricted CMV epitopes and well-studied HLA-B-restricted CMV epitopes. Public TCR beta signatures indicated both CMV infection and matching HLA type. Study-wide results and limits: HLA-C-restricted CMV clonotypes gave the most frequent clonotype in two of eight donors. The cumulative frequency of public TCR beta families identified carriers of CMV plus the relevant HLA.

TCRdb fed the reads into MiXCR, producing one record per CDR3 protein. The sample gives hundreds of thousands of distinct CDR3 sequences, approximately 32% of which show up once; 15% to 25% is in the top ten. J was trimmed by 1 base and V by 10 bases; bases with no gene match: 8. CDR1 is ENHRY, CDR2 SYGVKD, per germline. The CDR3 is 16 residues long. For this clonotype: The target antigen is unknown.

The source of this sequence is a human donor in good health (CMV status not recorded). Some clones in this sample may be carry-over from other donors' samples. The chain recombines TRBV10-3 with TRBJ2-3; 13 bases agree with TRBD2. This specimen consisted of cultured PBMCs, obtained from culture after CMV antigen stimulation. In nucleotides, the CDR3 is TGTGCCACCGCCGGACTAGCGGGGGCCCGCACAGATACGCAGTATTTT. Residues: CATAGLAGARTDTQYF.